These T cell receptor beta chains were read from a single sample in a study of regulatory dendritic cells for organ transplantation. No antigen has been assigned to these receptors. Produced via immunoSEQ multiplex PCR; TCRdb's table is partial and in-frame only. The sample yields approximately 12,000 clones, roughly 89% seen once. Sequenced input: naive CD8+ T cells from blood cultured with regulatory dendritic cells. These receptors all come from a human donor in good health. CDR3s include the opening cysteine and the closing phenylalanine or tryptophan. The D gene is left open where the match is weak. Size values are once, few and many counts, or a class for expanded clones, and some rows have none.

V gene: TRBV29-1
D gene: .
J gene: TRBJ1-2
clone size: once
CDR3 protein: CSETDWGHGYTF
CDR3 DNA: TGCAGCGAGACAGACTGGGGCCATGGCTACACCTTC

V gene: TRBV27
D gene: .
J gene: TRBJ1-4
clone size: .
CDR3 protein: CASSFSARGAKEKLFF
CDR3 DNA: TGTGCCAGCAGTTTTTCGGCCCGGGGGGCAAAGGAAAAACTGTTTTTT

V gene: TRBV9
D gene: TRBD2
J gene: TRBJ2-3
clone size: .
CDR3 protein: CASSVTPTASGRDTDTQYF
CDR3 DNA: TGTGCCAGCAGCGTAACCCCAACAGCCAGCGGGAGGGACACAGATACGCAGTATTTT

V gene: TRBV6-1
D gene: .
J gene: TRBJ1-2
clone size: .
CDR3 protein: CASSEETDLLWGYTF
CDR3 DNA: TGTGCCAGCAGTGAAGAGACGGACCTTCTTTGGGGCTACACCTTC

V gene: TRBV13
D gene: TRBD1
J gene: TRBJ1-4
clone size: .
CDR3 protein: CASSLRTGGSTNEKLFF
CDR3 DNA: TGTGCCAGCAGTTTACGGACAGGGGGCTCAACTAATGAAAAACTGTTTTTT

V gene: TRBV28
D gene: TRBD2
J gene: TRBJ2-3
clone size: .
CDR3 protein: CASSLLTAGGPSTDTQYF
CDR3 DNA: TGTGCCAGCAGTTTATTGACAGCGGGAGGTCCGAGCACAGATACGCAGTATTTT

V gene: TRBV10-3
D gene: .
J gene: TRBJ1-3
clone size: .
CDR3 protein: CAISERGNTIYF
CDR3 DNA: TGTGCCATCAGTGAGCGGGGAAACACCATATATTTT

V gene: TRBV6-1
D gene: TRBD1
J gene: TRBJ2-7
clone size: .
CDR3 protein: CASSDSPRGIEEQYF
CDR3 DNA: TGTGCCAGCAGTGATTCGCCCAGGGGGATAGAAGAGCAGTACTTC

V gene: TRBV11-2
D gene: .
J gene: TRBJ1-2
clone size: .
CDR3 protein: CASSLDFGRGYTF
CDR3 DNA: TGTGCCAGCAGCTTAGATTTCGGCCGGGGCTACACCTTC

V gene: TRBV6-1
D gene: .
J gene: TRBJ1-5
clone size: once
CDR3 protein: CASIQGLRRAQPQHF
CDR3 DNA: TGTGCCAGCATTCAGGGGCTCAGGCGCGCTCAGCCCCAGCATTTT

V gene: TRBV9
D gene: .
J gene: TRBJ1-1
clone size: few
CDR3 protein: CASSVGGSGTEAFF
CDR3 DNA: TGTGCCAGCAGCGTAGGGGGGAGTGGCACTGAAGCTTTCTTT

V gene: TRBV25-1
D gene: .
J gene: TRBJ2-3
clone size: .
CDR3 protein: CASSEWGLHTQYF
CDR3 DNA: TGTGCCAGCAGTGAATGGGGCTTGCATACGCAGTATTTT

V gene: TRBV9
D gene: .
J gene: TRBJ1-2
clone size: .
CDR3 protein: CASSVGIYGYTF
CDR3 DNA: TGTGCCAGCAGCGTGGGGATCTATGGCTACACCTTC

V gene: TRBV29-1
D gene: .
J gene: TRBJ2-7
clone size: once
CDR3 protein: CSVAGRSYEQYF
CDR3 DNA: TGCAGCGTTGCGGGTAGGTCCTACGAGCAGTACTTC

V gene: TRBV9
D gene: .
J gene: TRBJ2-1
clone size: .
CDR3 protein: CASSVEEQYHNEQFF
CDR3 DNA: TGTGCCAGCAGCGTAGAAGAGCAGTACCACAATGAGCAGTTCTTC

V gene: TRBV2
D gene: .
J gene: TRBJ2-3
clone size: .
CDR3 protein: CASETSAGTDTQYF
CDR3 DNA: TGTGCCAGTGAGACCTCAGCTGGCACAGATACGCAGTATTTT

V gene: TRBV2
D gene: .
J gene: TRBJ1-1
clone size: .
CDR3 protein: CAGQTNTEAFF
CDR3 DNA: TGTGCCGGCCAGACGAACACTGAAGCTTTCTTT

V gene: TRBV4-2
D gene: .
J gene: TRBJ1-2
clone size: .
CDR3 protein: CASSSGQSNYGYTF
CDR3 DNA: TGTGCCAGCTCCAGCGGACAGAGTAACTATGGCTACACCTTC

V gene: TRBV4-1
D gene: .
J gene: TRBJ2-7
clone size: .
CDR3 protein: CASSQGSTPYEQYF
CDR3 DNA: TGCGCCAGCAGCCAAGGATCAACCCCCTACGAGCAGTACTTC

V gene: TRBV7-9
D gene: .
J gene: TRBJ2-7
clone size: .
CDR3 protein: CASSLAAGPHFYEQYF
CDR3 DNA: TGTGCCAGCAGCTTAGCTGCAGGGCCCCATTTCTACGAGCAGTACTTC

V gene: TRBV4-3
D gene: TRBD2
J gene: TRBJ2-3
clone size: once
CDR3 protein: CASSQEAAGVPSDTQYF
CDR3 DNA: TGCGCCAGCAGCCAAGAGGCAGCGGGAGTCCCCTCAGATACGCAGTATTTT

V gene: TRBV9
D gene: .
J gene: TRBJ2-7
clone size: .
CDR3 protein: CASSVGGSYEQYF
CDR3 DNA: TGTGCCAGCAGCGTGGGCGGCTCCTACGAGCAGTACTTC

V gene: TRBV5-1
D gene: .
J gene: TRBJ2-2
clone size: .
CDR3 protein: CASRAGSGAGELFF
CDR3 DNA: TGCGCCAGCAGGGCGGGCAGCGGCGCCGGGGAGCTGTTTTTT

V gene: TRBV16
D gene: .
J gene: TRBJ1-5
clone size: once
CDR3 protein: CASSQSRGEYSNQPQHF
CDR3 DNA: TGTGCCAGCAGCCAATCTAGAGGAGAATATAGCAATCAGCCCCAGCATTTT

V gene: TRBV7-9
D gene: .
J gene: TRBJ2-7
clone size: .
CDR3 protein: CASSLSHEQYF
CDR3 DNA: TGTGCCAGCAGCTTAAGTCACGAGCAGTACTTC

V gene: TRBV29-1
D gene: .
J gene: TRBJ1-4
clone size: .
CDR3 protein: CSVESLAAGTTNEKLFF
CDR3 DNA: TGCAGCGTTGAATCGCTTGCGGCCGGGACAACTAATGAAAAACTGTTTTTT

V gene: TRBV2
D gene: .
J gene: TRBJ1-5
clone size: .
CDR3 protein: CASSSGHNQPQHF
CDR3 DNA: TGTGCCAGCAGCTCGGGACACAATCAGCCCCAGCATTTT

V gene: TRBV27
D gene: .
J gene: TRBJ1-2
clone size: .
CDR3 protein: CASSSSGSGYTF
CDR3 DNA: TGTGCCAGCAGTTCGTCCGGGTCTGGCTACACCTTC

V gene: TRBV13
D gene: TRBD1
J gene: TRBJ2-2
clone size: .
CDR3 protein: CASSPDRGAGELFF
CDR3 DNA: TGTGCCAGCAGCCCAGACAGGGGGGCCGGGGAGCTGTTTTTT

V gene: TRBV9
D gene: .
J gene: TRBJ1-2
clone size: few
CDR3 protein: CASSVEGHPGTNYGYTF
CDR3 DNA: TGTGCCAGCAGCGTAGAGGGACACCCTGGGACTAACTATGGCTACACCTTC

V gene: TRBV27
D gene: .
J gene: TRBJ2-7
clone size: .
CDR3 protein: CASSYRGPEQYF
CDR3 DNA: TGTGCCAGCAGTTATCGCGGCCCCGAGCAGTACTTC

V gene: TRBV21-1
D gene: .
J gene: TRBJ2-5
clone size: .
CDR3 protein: CASSKPSQETQYF
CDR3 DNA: TGTGCCAGCAGCAAACCGAGTCAAGAGACCCAGTACTTC

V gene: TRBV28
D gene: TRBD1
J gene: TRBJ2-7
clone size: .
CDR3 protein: CASSSGLTLTGDYEQYF
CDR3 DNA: TGTGCCAGCAGCTCCGGGCTTACTTTAACAGGGGACTACGAGCAGTACTTC

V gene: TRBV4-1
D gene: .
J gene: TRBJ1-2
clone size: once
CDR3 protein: CASSQDGLGYTF
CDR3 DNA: TGCGCCAGCAGCCAAGATGGGCTTGGCTACACCTTC

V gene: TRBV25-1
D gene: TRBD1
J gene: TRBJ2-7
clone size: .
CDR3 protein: CASSFRTGTSEQYF
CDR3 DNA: TGTGCCAGCAGTTTCAGGACAGGGACGTCCGAGCAGTACTTC

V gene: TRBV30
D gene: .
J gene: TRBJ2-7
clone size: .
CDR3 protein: CAWSVLGFSYEQYF
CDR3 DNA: TGTGCCTGGAGTGTACTAGGATTCTCCTACGAGCAGTACTTC

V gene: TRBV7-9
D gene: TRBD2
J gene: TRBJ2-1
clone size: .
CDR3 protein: CASSLGLAGGPTSYNEQFF
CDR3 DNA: TGTGCCAGCAGCTTAGGGCTAGCGGGAGGGCCGACGTCCTACAATGAGCAGTTCTTC

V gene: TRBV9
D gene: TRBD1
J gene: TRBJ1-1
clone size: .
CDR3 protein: CASSPRDRGRNTEAFF
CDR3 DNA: TGTGCCAGCAGCCCCAGGGACAGGGGGCGGAACACTGAAGCTTTCTTT